Shown below are 19 T cell receptor beta chains from a single sample sequenced in a study of shared clonotypes between healthy human individuals. Sequencing used immunoSEQ multiplex PCR; TCRdb keeps in-frame clones, though not all of them. This sample carries about 500,000 clones, 60% to 80% of them seen once, and the ten largest clones take more than 10%. The specimen sequenced was PBMCs. The source of these receptors is a woman in her thirties or forties in good health. Some clones in this sample may be carry-over from other donors' samples.

This chain joins TRBV10-1 and TRBJ2-5; weak D call: TRBD1 (6 bases). This CDR3 spans 15 amino acids. The germline V gene has CDR1 WNHNN and CDR2 SYGVQD (reference sequence). V shed 4 bases and J shed 4 bases, with 16 bases lying between them. CDR3 residues: CASSVPDSRRETQYF. The CDR3 DNA is TGCGCCAGCAGTGTCCCGGACAGTCGCCGAGAGACCCAGTACTTC.

This clone has just one count. Only one base separates this from a far larger clonotype, so it likely reflects a read error. The chain uses TRBV2 and TRBJ2-7; 9 bases are a match to TRBD1. Trimming cost V 5 bases and J 6 bases; bases outside gene matches: 8. The germline V gene has CDR1 SNHLY and CDR2 FYNNEI. The CDR3 length is 14 residues. The CDR3 DNA reads as TGTGCCAGCAGTAGAACCGCGACAGGGGGCGAGCAGTACTTC. Its protein product is CASSRTATGGEQYF.

As to this clone: A single base is all that separates this from a far larger clone, so a read error is likely. V and J are TRBV7-3 and TRBJ2-1; D not resolved. The germline CDR1 and CDR2 sequences are SGHTA and FQGTGA. The CDR3 contains 11 residues. As DNA, the CDR3 is TGTGCCCGCAGCTTAACTAATGAGCAGTTCTTC. This codes for CARSLTNEQFF.

V is TRBV14 and J is TRBJ1-2, with no clear D. V shed 3 bases and J shed 3 bases, with 20 bases lying between them. This CDR3 has 17 residues. Germline V lookup: CDR1 SGHDN, CDR2 FVKESK. The CDR3 loop is CASSHLGGSPRDYGYTF. CDR3 DNA sequence: TGTGCCAGCAGCCATTTAGGAGGCAGCCCACGGGACTATGGCTACACCTTC.

This chain uses TRBV5-4 with TRBJ2-1; TRBD2 aligns across 7 bases. V lost 2 bases and J lost 12; bases outside the gene matches: 20. The CDR3 has 17 residues. CDR1 is SGHNT and CDR2 is YYREEE in the germline V gene (reference sequence). The CDR3 region is CASSFGEALRGRDGQFF. The CDR3 region has the DNA TGTGCCAGCAGCTTTGGGGAGGCCCTTAGAGGGAGGGACGGGCAGTTCTTC.

Of note for this clone: This is likely an artifact of a read error, given a far larger clone one base away. The sample contains more than one DNA sequence encoding this CDR3. The chain is built from TRBV7-8 and TRBJ2-7; TRBD1 matches at 12 bases. This CDR3 is built from 14 residues. Per the germline V gene, CDR1 is SGHVS and CDR2 is FQNEAQ. CDR3: CASSQGQGAGEQYF. In nucleotides, the CDR3 is TGCGCCAGCAGCCAGGGACAGGGGGCAGGCGAGCAGTACTTC.

Remarks on this clone: Since a far larger clone is one base different, this is likely a read error. The rearrangement uses TRBV30 and TRBJ1-5, with 7 positions matching TRBD1. The CDR3 contains 16 residues. V shed 3 bases, J shed 2 bases, and the junction held 10 bases outside the gene matches. CDR1 is GTSNPN and CDR2 is SVGIG in the germline V gene (reference sequence). The CDR3 region is CAWRVQGNICNQPQHF. As DNA, the CDR3 is TGTGCCTGGAGGGTACAGGGGAACATATGCAATCAGCCCCAGCATTTT.

The chain joins TRBV21-1 to TRBJ2-7; the table's D call TRBD2 went unverified against the DNA. TRBV21-1 is noted as a pseudogene. CDR3 length equals 16 residues. CDR3 loop: CASEKKLAGTRYEQYF. CDR3 sequence (DNA): TGTGCCAGCGAGAAGAAACTAGCGGGAACCCGCTACGAGCAGTACTTC.

As concerns this clone: Within the sample, other DNA sequences also encode this same CDR3. V is TRBV5-6 and J is TRBJ2-7; D perhaps matches TRBD2 (6 bases). CDR1 is SGHDT and CDR2 is YYEEEE in the germline V gene. V lost 4 bases and J 1 base, leaving 9 bases between the germline ends. The CDR3 loop spans 13 amino acids. CDR3 amino acids: CASSRRGSYEQYF. The CDR3 nucleotides read TGTGCCAGCAGCCGACGGGGGTCCTACGAGCAGTACTTC.

The chain uses TRBV4-1 and TRBJ1-1; weak D call: TRBD1 (5 bases). With 0 bases removed from V and 7 bases from J, the gap between germline ends came to 21 bases. This CDR3 region has 17 residues. Germline-derived CDR1 and CDR2 are MGHRA and YSYEKL. CDR3 in amino acids: CASSQEGRFNPRDEAFF. CDR3 bases: TGCGCCAGCAGCCAAGAGGGGCGTTTTAACCCACGGGATGAAGCTTTCTTT.

This chain uses TRBV19 with TRBJ2-1; no reliable D call. Germline V CDR1 and CDR2: LNHDA, SQIVND (reference sequence). The CDR3 sequence is 13 residues long. V was trimmed by 5 bases and J by 4 bases, leaving 9 bases between them. This CDR3 is CASSRPPYNEQFF. The CDR3 DNA reads TGTGCCAGTAGTCGACCGCCATACAATGAGCAGTTCTTC. The whole variable domain, filled in from reference TRBV19 and TRBJ2-1, reads DGGITQSPKYLFRKEGQNVTLSCEQNLNHDAMYWYRQDPGQGLRLIYYSQIVNDFQKGDIAEGYSVSREKKESFPLTVTSAQKNPTAFYLCASSRPPYNEQFFGPGTRLTVL.

This clone occurred a few times. The V call is TRBV29-1, the J call TRBJ1-2, with TRBD1 matching over 11 bases. Germline V CDR1 and CDR2: SQVTM, ANQGSEA. With V trimmed by 7 bases and J by 6 bases, 4 bases remained unmatched. The CDR3 extends over 12 amino acids. The CDR3 nucleotides are TGCAGCGGGAGGACAGGGGGCGATGGCTACACCTTC. The encoded protein is CSGRTGGDGYTF. Full variable domain (missing parts from reference TRBV29-1 and TRBJ1-2): SAVISQKPSRDICQRGTSLTIQCQVDSQVTMMFWYRQQPGQSLTLIATANQGSEATYESGFVIDKFPISRPNLTFSTLTVSNMSPEDSSIYLCSGRTGGDGYTFGSGTRLTVV.

This clone was picked up many times. CDR3 nucleotide sequence: TGTGCCAGCAGTCCTAGCGGGCTCACAGATACGCAGTATTTT. Its translation: CASSPSGLTDTQYF. The chain has TRBV6-4 and TRBJ2-3; 8 positions agree with TRBD2. The CDR3 has 14 residues. Looked up from germline, CDR1 is MRHNA and CDR2 is SNTAGT. The J segment lost 2 bases and the V segment lost 5 bases, leaving 3 bases of the junction unmatched.

This chain joins TRBV28 and TRBJ1-1; D remains unclear. V shed 4 bases and J shed 1 base, with 13 bases lying between them. Germline V CDR1 and CDR2: MDHEN, SYDVKM. CDR3 length: 15 residues. The CDR3 sequence: CASSSGSDPNTEAFF. In DNA form, the CDR3 reads TGTGCCAGCAGTTCCGGAAGCGACCCGAACACTGAAGCTTTCTTT.

The chain employs TRBV28 and TRBJ1-2; D remains ambiguous. The V end lost 7 bases, the J end lost 8 bases, and 20 bases lay between the germline ends. Germline V gene data show CDR1 as MDHEN and CDR2 as SYDVKM. The CDR3 runs 14 residues. The DNA of the CDR3 is TGTGCCAGCACCACGGACGGTATAACGTGGGGCTACACCTTC. This sequence encodes CASTTDGITWGYTF.

V and J are TRBV5-4 and TRBJ2-7, with D perhaps matching TRBD1 (6 bases). V was cut by 4 bases and J by 2 bases, with 19 bases left in between. Per the germline V gene, CDR1 is SGHNT and CDR2 is YYREEE (reference sequence). The CDR3 is 16 residues long. The CDR3 nucleotides are TGTGCCAGCAGCCCAAATGCCGGGACACACACCTACGAGCAGTACTTC. It encodes CASSPNAGTHTYEQYF.

This clone was observed once. The gene calls are TRBV6-5 and TRBJ2-7; 7 bases match TRBD2. Trimming at V came to 3 bases and at J to 6 bases, leaving 8 bases not matched to a gene. The CDR3 has 14 residues. The V gene's germline CDR1 is MNHEY and CDR2 SVGAGI. The CDR3 here is CASSYSIREGEQYF. Here the CDR3 DNA reads TGTGCCAGCAGTTATTCGATCAGGGAGGGCGAGCAGTACTTC.

This clone has just a few counts. This chain connects TRBV6-4 to TRBJ2-1; TRBD2 aligns across 8 bases. V shed 3 bases, J shed 0 bases, and the junction held 16 bases outside the gene matches. Germline CDR1 and CDR2: MRHNA and SNTAGT. CDR3 length equals 20 residues. CDR3 residues: CASSDSPGGGGMSSYNEQFF. The CDR3 coding sequence is TGTGCCAGCAGTGATTCCCCGGGGGGGGGCGGAATGAGCTCCTACAATGAGCAGTTCTTC.

J is TRBJ1-4 and V is TRBV7-8, with TRBD1 identical over 9 bases. The CDR3 is made up of 15 amino acids. V was pared by 3 bases and J by 8 bases, with 7 bases of the junction left unmatched. Germline lookup yields CDR1 SGHVS and CDR2 FQNEAQ. CDR3 residues: CASSFPGQGLEKLFF. The CDR3 DNA reads as TGTGCCAGCAGCTTCCCGGGACAGGGATTGGAAAAACTGTTTTTT.